These T cell receptor beta chains were read from a single sample in a study of human T cells and chemical hapten exposure. TCRdb ran MiXCR on the RACE reads and lists one entry per CDR3 protein. The sample holds about 300,000 distinct CDR3 sequences, 5.5% seen once. Sequenced material: whole blood, taken in connection with sensitization to the hapten diphenylcyclopropenone (DPC). The origin of the receptors is a woman aged 18-29 years with alopecia areata. Some clones in this sample may be carry-over from other donors' samples. The CDR3 runs from the conserved cysteine through the conserved F or W. Each record gives: J gene, clone size, D gene, V gene, CDR3 protein, CDR3 DNA. The D gene is left open where the match is weak. Clone size is given for some rows only: seen once, a few or many times, or a class if the clone is expanded.

j_call: TRBJ1-6; clone_size: few; d_call: TRBD1; v_call: TRBV10-3; cdr3_aa: CAISDGTGYSPLHF; cdr3_nt: TGTGCCATCAGTGACGGGACAGGCTATTCACCCCTCCACTTT
j_call: TRBJ2-7; clone_size: few; d_call: .; v_call: TRBV20-1; cdr3_aa: CSARLNHYEQYF; cdr3_nt: TGCAGTGCCCGCCTAAACCACTACGAGCAGTACTTC
j_call: TRBJ2-1; clone_size: few; d_call: TRBD2; v_call: TRBV6-2/TRBV6-3; cdr3_aa: CASSYGYPSSGGATEQFF; cdr3_nt: TGTGCCAGCAGTTACGGATACCCCTCTAGCGGGGGGGCCACTGAGCAGTTCTTC
j_call: TRBJ1-2; clone_size: .; d_call: .; v_call: TRBV21-1; cdr3_aa: CASRTGHQGYTF; cdr3_nt: TGTGCCAGCCGGACAGGGCATCAGGGCTACACCTTC
j_call: TRBJ2-3; clone_size: .; d_call: .; v_call: TRBV6-2/TRBV6-3; cdr3_aa: CASSYVGDTQYF; cdr3_nt: TGTGCCAGCAGTTACGTAGGGGATACGCAGTATTTT
j_call: TRBJ1-1; clone_size: many; d_call: TRBD1; v_call: TRBV4-2; cdr3_aa: CASSQLQGSTEAFF; cdr3_nt: TGTGCCAGCAGCCAATTACAGGGGAGCACTGAAGCTTTCTTT
j_call: TRBJ1-1; clone_size: few; d_call: .; v_call: TRBV18; cdr3_aa: CASSPNQLSYQGNTEAFF; cdr3_nt: TGTGCCAGCTCACCAAATCAACTCTCGTACCAGGGGAATACTGAAGCTTTCTTT
j_call: TRBJ1-4; clone_size: few; d_call: TRBD1; v_call: TRBV11-2; cdr3_aa: CASSLLGQGWNEKLFF; cdr3_nt: TGTGCCAGCAGCCTCCTCGGACAGGGGTGGAATGAAAAACTGTTTTTT
j_call: TRBJ1-3; clone_size: many; d_call: .; v_call: TRBV20-1; cdr3_aa: CSARDRSSGNTIYF; cdr3_nt: TGCAGTGCTAGAGATCGGAGCTCTGGAAACACCATATATTTT
j_call: TRBJ1-1; clone_size: few; d_call: .; v_call: TRBV6-1; cdr3_aa: CASTLSTEAFF; cdr3_nt: TGTGCCAGCACCTTGAGCACTGAAGCTTTCTTT
j_call: TRBJ2-2; clone_size: many; d_call: .; v_call: TRBV2; cdr3_aa: CASRDTDGQPNTGELFF; cdr3_nt: TGTGCCAGCAGGGATACAGATGGACAGCCGAACACCGGGGAGCTGTTTTTT
j_call: TRBJ1-1; clone_size: many; d_call: .; v_call: TRBV12-3/TRBV12-4; cdr3_aa: CASSFQRMNTEAFF; cdr3_nt: TGTGCCAGCAGTTTCCAACGGATGAACACTGAAGCTTTCTTT
j_call: TRBJ1-4; clone_size: few; d_call: TRBD1; v_call: TRBV5-4; cdr3_aa: CASSTQGAGEKLFF; cdr3_nt: TGTGCCAGCAGCACACAGGGGGCGGGTGAAAAACTGTTTTTT
j_call: TRBJ2-1; clone_size: many; d_call: .; v_call: TRBV6-2/TRBV6-3; cdr3_aa: CASSYWRGGDEQFF; cdr3_nt: TGTGCCAGCAGTTACTGGAGGGGGGGCGATGAGCAGTTCTTC
j_call: TRBJ1-4; clone_size: many; d_call: .; v_call: TRBV7-2; cdr3_aa: CASSLDRLTNEKLFF; cdr3_nt: TGTGCCAGCAGCCTCGACAGGCTGACTAATGAAAAACTGTTTTTT
j_call: TRBJ2-7; clone_size: many; d_call: TRBD2; v_call: TRBV20-1; cdr3_aa: CSAWGGYEQYF; cdr3_nt: TGCAGTGCCTGGGGGGGTTACGAGCAGTACTTC
j_call: TRBJ1-5; clone_size: .; d_call: .; v_call: TRBV6-5; cdr3_aa: CASSYTAGASNQPQHF; cdr3_nt: TGTGCCAGCAGTTACACGGCAGGGGCAAGCAATCAGCCCCAGCATTTT
j_call: TRBJ1-1; clone_size: many; d_call: .; v_call: TRBV6-1; cdr3_aa: CASSERRTALNTEAFF; cdr3_nt: TGTGCCAGCAGTGAACGGAGGACGGCCCTGAACACTGAAGCTTTCTTT
j_call: TRBJ2-7; clone_size: few; d_call: .; v_call: TRBV6-1; cdr3_aa: CASSEDEQYF; cdr3_nt: TGTGCCAGCAGCGAGGACGAGCAGTACTTC
j_call: TRBJ1-2; clone_size: many; d_call: .; v_call: TRBV28; cdr3_aa: CASSLPLHRGYTF; cdr3_nt: TGTGCCAGCAGTTTACCCCTTCATAGGGGCTACACCTTC
j_call: TRBJ1-6; clone_size: .; d_call: .; v_call: TRBV6-2/TRBV6-3; cdr3_aa: CASSYDSPLHF; cdr3_nt: TGTGCCAGCAGTTACGATTCACCCCTCCACTTT
j_call: TRBJ1-1; clone_size: few; d_call: .; v_call: TRBV10-3; cdr3_aa: CAIRGNLGEREAFF; cdr3_nt: TGTGCCATCAGGGGGAATCTCGGAGAGCGGGAAGCTTTCTTT
j_call: TRBJ1-2; clone_size: .; d_call: TRBD1; v_call: TRBV11-2; cdr3_aa: CASETGGNYGYTF; cdr3_nt: TGTGCCAGCGAGACAGGGGGAAACTATGGCTACACCTTC
j_call: TRBJ2-7; clone_size: many; d_call: .; v_call: TRBV6-2/TRBV6-3; cdr3_aa: CASSYSGTYEQYF; cdr3_nt: TGTGCCAGCAGTTACTCAGGGACCTACGAGCAGTACTTC
j_call: TRBJ1-1; clone_size: .; d_call: .; v_call: TRBV9; cdr3_aa: CASSPRTDIMNTEAFF; cdr3_nt: TGTGCCAGCAGCCCACGGACAGATATAATGAACACTGAAGCTTTCTTT